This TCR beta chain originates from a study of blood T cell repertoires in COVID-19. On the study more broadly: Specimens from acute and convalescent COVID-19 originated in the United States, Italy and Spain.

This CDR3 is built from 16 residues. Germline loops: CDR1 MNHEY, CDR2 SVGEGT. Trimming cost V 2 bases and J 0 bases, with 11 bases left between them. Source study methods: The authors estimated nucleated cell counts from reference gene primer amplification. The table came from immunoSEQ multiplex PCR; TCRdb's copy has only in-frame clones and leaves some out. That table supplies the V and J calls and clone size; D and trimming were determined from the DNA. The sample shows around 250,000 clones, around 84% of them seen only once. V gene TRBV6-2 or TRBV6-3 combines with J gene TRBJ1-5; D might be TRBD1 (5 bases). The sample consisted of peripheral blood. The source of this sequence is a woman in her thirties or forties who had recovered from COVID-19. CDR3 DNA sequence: TGTGCCAGCAGTTACGAATACAGGCCTAGCAATCAGCCCCAGCATTTT. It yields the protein CASSYEYRPSNQPQHF.